The 5 T cell receptor beta chains in this list originate from one sample, sequenced in a study of blood T cells in healthy people across ages. A sample-barcoded 5' primer and a J-beta primer mix were used in a second PCR of roughly 7 to 12 cycles. TCRdb redid the calling of the 5' RACE reads with MiXCR, one entry per CDR3 protein. There are approximately 810,000 distinct CDR3 sequences in the sample; around 30% occur only once, and around 15% lies in the top ten. The source material was blood. These receptors came from a woman of 80 years or more in good health.

As to this clonotype: It may be a read error: a sequence one base away is much more abundant. This sequence joins TRBV5-1 and TRBJ2-1, with D maybe TRBD1 (6 bases). This CDR3 region has 13 residues. The germline gives CDR1 SGHRS, CDR2 YFSETQ. V shed 0 bases and J shed 9 bases, with 10 bases lying between them. CDR3: CASSLENRAEQFF. The CDR3 DNA follows: TGCGCCAGCAGCTTGGAAAACAGGGCTGAGCAGTTCTTC.

This clonotype was recorded many times. The chain has TRBV20-1 and TRBJ2-4, with D perhaps assigned TRBD1 or TRBD2 (5 bases each). There are 19 residues in the CDR3. Trimming took off 0 bases at V and 0 bases at J, with 21 bases between the two ends. CDR1 DFQATT and CDR2 SNEGSKA come from the germline V gene (reference sequence). CDR3 amino acids: CSARDPGTAKILAKNIQYF. In DNA, the CDR3 is TGCAGTGCTAGAGACCCCGGGACCGCCAAGATCCTAGCCAAAAACATTCAGTACTTC.

This clonotype was observed a handful of times. A much larger clone sits a single nucleotide away, making a read error possible. V gene TRBV15 combines with J gene TRBJ2-5; D is undetermined. The CDR3 length is 12 residues. The V gene's germline CDR1 is LNHNV and CDR2 YYDKDF (reference sequence). The CDR3 DNA is TGTGCCGCCAGCATATGGAGAGAGACCCAGTACTTC. Its translation is CAASIWRETQYF.

The table lists this clonotype with many counts. This sequence joins TRBV6-5 and TRBJ2-3; 8 positions match TRBD2. With V trimmed by 4 bases and J by 6 bases, 6 bases remained unmatched. This CDR3 comprises 14 residues. CDR1 MNHEY and CDR2 SVGAGI come from the germline V gene. The CDR3: CASSLLIAGDTQYF. The CDR3 DNA follows: TGTGCCAGCAGTTTGCTAATAGCGGGGGATACGCAGTATTTT.

The chain carries TRBV5-1 and TRBJ2-7; weak D call: TRBD2 (6 bases). With the DNA end fitting TRBJ2-5 better, the J assignment may be wrong. Germline CDR1 is SGHRS and CDR2 is YFSETQ. This CDR3 contains 17 residues. CDR3 in DNA: TGCGCCAGCAGCTTCCCCCGGGAGCTAGGGGCCTTTGAGACCCAGTACTTC. Its translation: CASSFPRELGAFETQYF.